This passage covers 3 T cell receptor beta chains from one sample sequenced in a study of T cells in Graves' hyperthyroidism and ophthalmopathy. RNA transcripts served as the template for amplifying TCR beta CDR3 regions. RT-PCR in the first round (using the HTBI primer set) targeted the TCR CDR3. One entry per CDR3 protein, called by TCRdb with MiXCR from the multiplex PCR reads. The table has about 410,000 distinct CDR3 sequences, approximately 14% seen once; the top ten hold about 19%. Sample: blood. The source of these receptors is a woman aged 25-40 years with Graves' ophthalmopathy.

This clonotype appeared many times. The CDR3 reads CANVRDSNYGYTF. The CDR3 DNA reads as TGTGCCAACGTGAGGGACAGTAATTATGGCTACACCTTC. J is TRBJ1-2 and V is TRBV2, with TRBD1 identical over 7 bases. The V gene's germline CDR1 is SNHLY and CDR2 FYNNEI. Trimming removed 10 bases from V and 5 bases from J; junction bases left unmatched: 10. This CDR3 is built from 13 residues.

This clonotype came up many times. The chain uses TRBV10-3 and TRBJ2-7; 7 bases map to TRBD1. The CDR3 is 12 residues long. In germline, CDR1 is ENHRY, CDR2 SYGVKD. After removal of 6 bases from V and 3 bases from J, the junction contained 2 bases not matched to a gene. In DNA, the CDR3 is TGTGCCATCAGCCGGACAGGCTACGAGCAGTACTTC. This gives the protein CAISRTGYEQYF.

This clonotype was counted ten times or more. For the CDR3, the DNA is TGTGCCAGCTCAGACCTTCGGAACACTGAAGCTTTCTTT. Translation gives CASSDLRNTEAFF. This chain uses TRBV18 with TRBJ1-1; no clear D. The CDR3 consists of 13 residues. V lost 5 bases to trimming and J lost 1 base, with 8 bases between them. Germline assignment: CDR1 KGHSH and CDR2 LQKENI. Combining the CDR3 with reference TRBV18 and TRBJ1-1 gives the whole variable domain NAGVMQNPRHLVRRRGQEARLRCSPMKGHSHVYWYRQLPEEGLKFMVYLQKENIIDESGMPKERFSAEFPKEGPSILRIQQVVRGDSAAYFCASSDLRNTEAFFGQGTRLTVV.